This TCR beta chain was sequenced in a study of identical twins. Study-wide findings and caveats: Zero-insertion findings could be partly confounded by invariant cells (MAIT and iNKT cells). The authors drew conclusions from cross-sectional statistical analysis rather than following the same donors. Reduced insertions were recorded for abundant cord blood beta clonotypes, with no such pattern in memory repertoires.

Unique molecular identifiers were in the cDNA, with template-switch universal primer binding. TCRdb re-derived calls from the 5' RACE reads in MiXCR, one entry per CDR3 protein. The sample has about 690,000 distinct CDR3 sequences, less than 7% seen once; the top ten hold 1.5% to 2%. This clonotype was found a few times. Its antigen is undetermined. Germline loops: CDR1 SGHTA, CDR2 FQGNSA. The germline V and J ends were trimmed by 1 base and 13 bases, with 14 bases remaining between them. The CDR3 is 13 amino acids. The material sequenced was naive T cells sorted from blood. The rearrangement uses TRBV7-2 and TRBJ1-5; possible D gene TRBD1, 6 bases. The receptor was derived from a man younger than 35 in good health. The CDR3 loop is CASSLEVRQGQHF. CDR3 nucleotides: TGTGCCAGCAGCTTAGAGGTCCGTCAGGGGCAGCATTTT.